What follows is one TCR beta chain and its context. Described time point: blood 4 weeks post-SBRT, at nephrectomy. As to treatment: 15 Gy SBRT to primary tumor, nephrectomy 4 weeks later. Nephrectomy followed 15 Gy stereotactic body radiation by 4 weeks. Blood was sampled at baseline, 2 weeks and 4 weeks after SBRT. The tumor was a clear cell renal cell carcinoma. The data are from a study of radiation and T cells in renal cell carcinoma. The germline V gene has CDR1 SGHDT and CDR2 YYEEEE. Trimming shortened V by 2 bases and J by 7 bases, and 9 bases separated the two germline ends. This CDR3 contains 12 residues. Produced via immunoSEQ multiplex PCR; TCRdb's table is partial and in-frame only. This repertoire shows approximately 170,000 clones, 88% found once; its top ten account for about 10%.

The starting material was blood, obtained from a patient whose treatment included radiotherapy and nephrectomy. V gene TRBV5-6 combines with J gene TRBJ1-2; tentatively, D is TRBD1 (6 bases). This TCR was recovered from a woman aged 45-59 years with renal cell carcinoma. For the CDR3, the DNA is TGTGCCAGCAGCTTAGGGGGGACTGGCTACACCTTC. It yields the protein CASSLGGTGYTF.